A single sample gave rise to the 9 T cell receptor beta chains below, sequenced in a study of CD8+CD57+ T cells in acquired aplastic anemia. Investigators profiled TCR beta VDJ and CDR3 from genomic DNA template. TCRdb fed the reads into MiXCR, producing one record per CDR3 protein. The sample lists some 120,000 distinct CDR3 sequences, over 30% seen once, with roughly 2.7% in the top ten. Flow cytometry had shown expanded CD8+CD57+ cells in the patients chosen for sequencing. Sequenced: sorted CD4+, CD8+, or CD8+CD57+ T cells (not recorded which) from PBMCs. Receptors originate from a human donor with aplastic anemia.

The table lists this clonotype with a count of one. The chain uses TRBV7-9 and TRBJ2-7; 8 bases match TRBD2. The CDR3 has 15 amino acids. V was clipped by 5 bases and J by 2 bases; unmatched bases: 8. Per the germline V gene, CDR1 is SEHNR and CDR2 is FQNEAQ (reference sequence). The CDR3 nucleotides are TGTGCCAGCAGCCCTGCGGCCGGGGGGGCCTACGAGCAGTACTTC. Its protein is CASSPAAGGAYEQYF.

This chain connects TRBV19 to TRBJ1-2; D not resolved. Trimming stripped 5 bases from V and 4 bases from J, with 17 bases between. The CDR3 sequence is 15 residues long. Germline CDR1 reads LNHDA; CDR2 reads SQIVND (reference sequence). Written as DNA, the CDR3 is TGTGCCAGTAGTCTCTCGATGGACGGAGGCTATGGCTACACCTTC. This translates into CASSLSMDGGYGYTF.

This clonotype was counted ten times or more. This sequence joins TRBV14 and TRBJ2-3; D possibly uses TRBD1 or TRBD2 (5 bases each). Trimming left V 1 base short and J 1 base short, with 12 bases between. CDR1 and CDR2 from the germline V gene are SGHDN and FVKESK. The CDR3 is 16 amino acids. CDR3 sequence: CASSQGGAGRTDTQYF. CDR3 nucleotides: TGTGCCAGCAGCCAAGGAGGGGCCGGTCGCACAGATACGCAGTATTTT.

This clonotype was counted many times. The chain joins TRBV7-2 to TRBJ2-6; tentatively, D is TRBD1 (6 bases). The CDR3 runs to 16 residues. From germline, CDR1 is SGHTA and CDR2 FQGNSA. Trimming stripped 5 bases from V and 0 bases from J, with 11 bases between. For the CDR3, the DNA is TGTGCCAGCAGCATTGGACAGAACTCTGGGGCCAACGTCCTGACTTTC. It translates to CASSIGQNSGANVLTF.

V is TRBV10-3 and J is TRBJ2-7; no definite D call. The CDR3 contains 13 residues. Germline CDR1 reads ENHRY; CDR2 reads SYGVKD. The V end was cut by 1 base, the J end by 6 bases, with 10 bases between. The CDR3 loop reads CAISELIRSEQYF. CDR3 sequence (DNA): TGTGCCATCAGTGAGTTAATAAGGAGCGAGCAGTACTTC.

This clonotype has ten or more counts. The chain recombines TRBV3-1 with TRBJ2-3; possibly TRBD1 for D (6 bases). The V end lost 0 bases, the J end lost 8 bases, and 9 bases lay between the germline ends. CDR1 is LGHDT, CDR2 YNNKEL, per germline (reference sequence). The CDR3 has 13 amino acids. CDR3 protein: CASSQDLGGTQYF. The CDR3 DNA reads as TGTGCCAGCAGCCAAGATCTAGGGGGTACGCAGTATTTT.

This clonotype came up many times. This rearrangement joins TRBV7-9 to TRBJ1-4; the D is unclear. V lost 5 bases, J lost 3 bases, and 13 bases lay in between. Germline V gene lookup returns CDR1 SEHNR and CDR2 FQNEAQ (reference sequence). The CDR3 sequence is 15 residues long. For the CDR3, the DNA is TGTGCCAGCAGCCCGCGGGGAACAGCTAATGAAAAACTGTTTTTT. Amino acids: CASSPRGTANEKLFF.

Concerning this clonotype itself: At one of its ends the junction is not consistent with the germline gene, which may arise from a read error. The chain employs TRBV12-3 or TRBV12-4 and TRBJ2-2; TRBD2 matches at 9 bases. This CDR3 is 16 amino acids long. In DNA form, the CDR3 reads TGTGCCAGCAGTTTAAAAGCGGGGGGCAGGGGCGGGGAGCTGTCTTTT. This gives the protein CASSLKAGGRGGELSF.

This clonotype came up a few times. The rearrangement uses TRBV9 and TRBJ1-4, with a possible D match to TRBD1 (6 bases). The CDR3 consists of 13 residues. Trimming shortened V by 7 bases and J by 7 bases, and 14 bases separated the two germline ends. The V gene's germline CDR1 is SGDLS and CDR2 YYNGEE. CDR3 sequence: CASGGPAGEKLFF. CDR3 coding DNA: TGTGCCAGCGGGGGCCCGGCGGGTGAAAAACTGTTTTTT.